A single sample gave rise to the 28 T cell receptor beta chains below, sequenced in a study of blood T cell repertoires in COVID-19 (dated by TCRdb to about 2020). Preparation of the library involved the immunoSEQ multiplex PCR assay. The clones in this table, taken by TCRdb from immuneACCESS, are in-frame only. Not every clone is retained; where verified, under half of the shortfall comes from an unresolved V gene, and the cause of the rest is unknown. Counted in this sample were some 150,000 clones; over 65% of them appeared once. The ten largest clonotypes hold more than 2% of the sample. Sequenced material: peripheral blood. The receptor set was obtained from a man between 65 and 85 years old with acute or convalescent COVID-19.

The V gene is TRBV2, the J gene TRBJ1-1; D remains unclear. Germline CDR1 SNHLY, CDR2 FYNNEI. Trimming cost V 8 bases and J 1 base, with 11 bases left between them. This CDR3 contains 13 residues. CDR3 coding DNA: TGTGCCAGCTTAGCCTCACGGAACACTGAAGCTTTCTTT. Amino acids: CASLASRNTEAFF.

The CDR3 DNA reads TGTGCCAGCAGTGAGCCGGGACAGGGGGGTTCACCCCTCCACTTT. Translated, it gives CASSEPGQGGSPLHF. This rearrangement joins TRBV28 to TRBJ1-6; TRBD1 aligns across 11 bases. Trimming took 5 bases from V and 9 from J; bases not matched to a gene: 6. The CDR3 loop spans 15 amino acids. Germline CDR1 is MDHEN and CDR2 is SYDVKM.

The table lists this clone with a count of one. The gene calls are TRBV11-2 and TRBJ2-1; perhaps TRBD2 as D (7 bases). Trimming pared 5 bases from V and 10 bases from J, leaving 21 bases between. Germline lookup yields CDR1 SGHAT and CDR2 FQNNGV. This CDR3 comprises 15 residues. The CDR3 here is CASSPQGGGPFEQFF. In nucleotides, the CDR3 is TGTGCCAGCAGCCCCCAGGGCGGGGGCCCTTTCGAGCAGTTCTTC.

The chain couples TRBV9 to TRBJ2-2; D is possibly TRBD1 (6 bases). Per germline, CDR1 SGDLS and CDR2 YYNGEE. V lost 0 bases and J 4 bases, leaving 13 bases between the germline ends. CDR3 length equals 16 residues. The CDR3 DNA is TGTGCCAGCAGCGTAGAATGGGGGCGCGTCACCGGGGAGCTGTTTTTT. Its protein is CASSVEWGRVTGELFF.

The V call is TRBV6-6, the J call TRBJ2-2, with D perhaps TRBD2 (6 bases). V lost 8 bases, J lost 4 bases, and 11 bases lay in between. Per the germline V gene, CDR1 is MNHNY and CDR2 is SVGAGI (reference sequence). The CDR3 has 13 amino acids. In DNA form, the CDR3 reads TGTGCCAGCGGGCGGGGTGGCACCGGGGAGCTGTTTTTT. It is translated as CASGRGGTGELFF.

The chain joins TRBV28 to TRBJ1-5; 9 bases line up with TRBD1. This CDR3 spans 16 amino acids. V lost 0 bases, J lost 3 bases, and 3 bases stayed unmatched. Germline CDR1 and CDR2: MDHEN and SYDVKM. CDR3 residues: CASSLWGQGYNQPQHF. The CDR3, as DNA: TGTGCCAGCAGTTTATGGGGACAGGGATACAATCAGCCCCAGCATTTT. Using reference TRBV28 and TRBJ1-5 for the parts outside the CDR3, the full variable domain is DVKVTQSSRYLVKRTGEKVFLECVQDMDHENMFWYRQDPGLGLRLIYFSYDVKMKEKGDIPEGYSVSREKKERFSLILESASTNQTSMYLCASSLWGQGYNQPQHFGDGTRLSIL.

This CDR3 is CASSLTPGKFNTGELFF. CDR3 nucleotides: TGTGCCAGCAGTTTGACCCCGGGAAAGTTTAACACCGGGGAGCTGTTTTTT. This chain uses TRBV5-8 with TRBJ2-2; D possibly corresponds to TRBD2 (5 bases). Germline values: CDR1 SGHTS, CDR2 YDEGEE. The germline V and J ends were trimmed by 5 bases and 2 bases, with 19 bases remaining between them. The CDR3 contains 17 residues.

This sequence joins TRBV15 and TRBJ2-7; D is unclear. The CDR3 runs to 12 residues. The V gene's germline CDR1 is LNHNV and CDR2 YYDKDF (reference sequence). V lost 0 bases to trimming and J lost 6 bases, with 6 bases between them. DNA of the CDR3: TGTGCCACCAGCAGAGATAAGCGCGAGCAGTACTTC. Amino acids: CATSRDKREQYF.

The chain recombines TRBV19 with TRBJ1-1; D unresolved. Per the germline V gene, CDR1 is LNHDA and CDR2 is SQIVND (reference sequence). V lost 3 bases to trimming and J lost 11 bases, with 10 bases between them. CDR3 length: 11 residues. This chain's CDR3 is CASSIPSRAFF. CDR3 nucleotides: TGTGCCAGTAGTATCCCCTCGAGGGCTTTCTTT.

This clone was seen a single time. This rearrangement joins TRBV19 to TRBJ1-1, with D unclear. V gave up 6 bases and J gave up 0 bases, with 8 bases separating them. This CDR3 comprises 13 residues. Germline V gives CDR1 LNHDA, CDR2 SQIVND (reference sequence). As DNA, the CDR3 is TGTGCCAGTAGGGGCAACATGAACACTGAAGCTTTCTTT. This sequence encodes CASRGNMNTEAFF.

The chain recombines TRBV29-1 with TRBJ2-5; 7 positions agree with TRBD1. Germline V lookup: CDR1 SQVTM, CDR2 ANQGSEA. CDR3 length equals 14 residues. The V gene end was trimmed by 0 bases and the J gene end by 9 bases; junction bases not matched to a gene: 10. CDR3 DNA sequence: TGCAGCGTTGAAGATCAAGAGGGGGCGGGCGCCCAGTACTTC. It specifies CSVEDQEGAGAQYF.

V and J are TRBV12-3 or TRBV12-4 and TRBJ1-1; no clear D. V dropped 6 bases and J dropped 5 bases, with 13 bases sitting between them. CDR3 length equals 13 residues. This chain's CDR3 is CASRSTAGTEAFF. The CDR3 coding sequence is TGTGCCAGCAGATCTACAGCGGGGACTGAAGCTTTCTTT.

The chain recombines TRBV19 with TRBJ1-4, with D possibly TRBD1 on 6 matching bases. The CDR3 runs to 15 residues. V lost 6 bases and J 7 bases, leaving 18 bases between the germline ends. Looked up from germline, CDR1 is LNHDA and CDR2 is SQIVND (reference sequence). CDR3 residues: CASRDPGRGGEKLFF. The CDR3 DNA reads TGTGCCAGTAGGGATCCAGGGAGAGGGGGTGAAAAACTGTTTTTT.

This rearrangement joins TRBV24-1 to TRBJ2-5; 13 nucleotides line up with TRBD2. Trimming cost V 4 bases and J 5 bases; bases outside gene matches: 12. The germline CDR1 and CDR2 sequences are KGHDR and SFDVKD. The CDR3 length is 18 residues. The CDR3 DNA sequence: TGTGCCACCAGTGAACGCGGGACTAGCGGGGTGGGAGGGGAGACCCAGTACTTC. This sequence encodes CATSERGTSGVGGETQYF.

The chain joins TRBV3-1 (or the pseudogene TRBV3-2) to TRBJ1-1; possible D gene TRBD1, 6 bases. The CDR3 is 14 amino acids. Trimming removed 5 bases at V and 5 bases at J, with 15 bases between. Germline V CDR1 and CDR2: LGHDT, YNNKEL (reference sequence). DNA for the CDR3: TGTGCCAGCAGCTCTGGGGGGGGCCGGACTGAAGCTTTCTTT. Translation gives CASSSGGGRTEAFF.

The chain links TRBV24-1 to TRBJ1-2, with a tentative D call TRBD1 (6 bases). Germline CDR1 reads KGHDR; CDR2 reads SFDVKD. CDR3 length equals 16 residues. Trimming took off 7 bases at V and 8 bases at J, with 25 bases between the two ends. CDR3 protein: CATRSHTSTGNDGYTF. The CDR3 DNA sequence: TGTGCCACCAGGTCCCACACATCCACAGGGAACGACGGCTACACCTTC.

This clone was seen once. This sequence joins TRBV19 and TRBJ2-1, with 11 bases matching TRBD2. With V trimmed by 4 bases and J by 8 bases, 10 bases remained unmatched. Germline loops: CDR1 LNHDA, CDR2 SQIVND (reference sequence). CDR3 size: 16 residues. This CDR3 is CASSTSSGRRGHEQFF. For the CDR3, the DNA is TGTGCCAGTAGTACGTCTAGCGGGAGGAGGGGTCATGAGCAGTTCTTC.

The chain joins TRBV2 to TRBJ1-6; tentative D call: TRBD1 (5 bases). The V end was cut by 9 bases, the J end by 5 bases, with 17 bases between. Looked up from germline, CDR1 is SNHLY and CDR2 is FYNNEI. CDR3 length: 15 amino acids. The CDR3 reads CARRNSQQDNSPLHF. CDR3 coding DNA: TGTGCCAGAAGAAATTCCCAACAGGATAATTCACCCCTCCACTTT.

The chain uses TRBV29-1 and TRBJ2-3, with a weak D call TRBD2 (6 bases). This CDR3 comprises 14 residues. Germline CDR1 and CDR2: SQVTM and ANQGSEA. The germline V and J ends were trimmed by 6 bases and 3 bases, with 16 bases remaining between them. CDR3 protein: CSVSFAGLTDTQYF. The CDR3, as DNA: TGCAGCGTCTCCTTCGCGGGATTAACAGATACGCAGTATTTT.

This clone appeared once. V usage is TRBV6-5 and J usage is TRBJ2-3; 10 positions match TRBD2. The CDR3 loop spans 14 amino acids. The germline gives CDR1 MNHEY, CDR2 SVGAGI. Trimming removed 6 bases from V and 2 bases from J; junction bases left unmatched: 2. The CDR3 DNA follows: TGTGCCAGCAGGCTAGCGGGGGCCACAGATACGCAGTATTTT. Encoded protein: CASRLAGATDTQYF.

The J gene is TRBJ2-3, the V gene TRBV9, with 9 bases that match TRBD2. Germline CDR1 SGDLS, CDR2 YYNGEE. The CDR3 is made up of 16 amino acids. The junction had 7 bases not matched to a gene; V was cut back by 0 bases and J by 5 bases. The CDR3 nucleotides are TGTGCCAGCAGCGTAGTGGCGGGAGGGCCCGGAGATACGCAGTATTTT. Translating it yields CASSVVAGGPGDTQYF.

The chain is built from TRBV7-9 and TRBJ2-7; D might be TRBD2 (6 bases). The ends were cut back, 0 bases at V and 6 bases at J, with 12 bases in the middle. The V gene's germline CDR1 is SEHNR and CDR2 FQNEAQ (reference sequence). CDR3 size: 14 residues. The CDR3 here is CASSLAGGAGEQYF. The CDR3 DNA follows: TGTGCCAGCAGCTTAGCCGGAGGGGCTGGCGAGCAGTACTTC.

J is TRBJ2-3 and V is TRBV19; 9 nucleotides align to TRBD2. J lost 7 bases, V lost 4 bases, and 12 bases had no gene match. The germline V gene has CDR1 LNHDA and CDR2 SQIVND (reference sequence). The CDR3 is made up of 16 amino acids. CDR3 loop: CASSKTSGGIVYTQYF. CDR3 DNA sequence: TGTGCCAGTAGTAAGACTAGCGGAGGTATAGTATATACGCAGTATTTT.

This clone was counted a single time. The genes are TRBV19 and TRBJ1-1; D is unresolved. Germline assignment: CDR1 LNHDA and CDR2 SQIVND (reference sequence). This CDR3 contains 15 residues. The V end lost 0 bases, the J end lost 3 bases, and 11 bases lay between the germline ends. CDR3 in DNA: TGTGCCAGTAGTATAGACCCCTCCACTGACACTGAAGCTTTCTTT. Its protein is CASSIDPSTDTEAFF.

The rearrangement joins TRBV5-1 to TRBJ2-3, with a weak D call TRBD2 (6 bases). The germline gives CDR1 SGHRS, CDR2 YFSETQ. V lost 6 bases and J 3 bases, leaving 14 bases between the germline ends. There are 14 residues in the CDR3. Here the CDR3 DNA reads TGCGCCAGCACCGGCGGGGAGGCTACAGATACGCAGTATTTT. Residues: CASTGGEATDTQYF. Based on the CDR3 plus reference TRBV5-1 and TRBJ2-3, the full variable domain is KAGVTQTPRYLIKTRGQQVTLSCSPISGHRSVSWYQQTPGQGLQFLFEYFSETQRNKGNFPGRFSGRQFSNSRSEMNVSTLELGDSALYLCASTGGEATDTQYFGPGTRLTVL.

This chain uses TRBV27 with TRBJ2-3; D possibly corresponds to TRBD2 (5 bases). The germline gives CDR1 MNHEY, CDR2 SMNVEV (reference sequence). V gave up 6 bases and J gave up 5 bases, with 15 bases separating them. The CDR3 sequence is 14 residues long. The CDR3 sequence: CASRRRLEGDTQYF. The CDR3 region has the DNA TGTGCCAGCAGACGGAGGTTAGAAGGAGATACGCAGTATTTT.

The CDR3 DNA reads TGTGCCAGCAGTCCCGGACTAGCGGTCCGGGATGAGCAGTTCTTC. This translates into CASSPGLAVRDEQFF. The chain is built from TRBV27 and TRBJ2-1; TRBD2 matches at 10 bases. With V trimmed by 5 bases and J by 8 bases, 9 bases remained unmatched. The CDR3 has 15 residues. CDR1 and CDR2 (germline): MNHEY, SMNVEV (reference sequence).

This clone was found once. The chain uses TRBV5-4 and TRBJ2-7; 9 bases line up with TRBD2. CDR1 is SGHNT and CDR2 is YYREEE in the germline V gene (reference sequence). This CDR3 is built from 13 residues. V was pared by 7 bases and J by 6 bases, with 8 bases of the junction left unmatched. The CDR3 sequence: CASGGLAGTEQYF. As DNA, the CDR3 is TGTGCCAGCGGCGGCCTAGCGGGAACCGAGCAGTACTTC.